What follows is one T cell receptor beta chain and its context. What it binds is not known. This sample is part of a study of T cell responses to AZD1222 COVID-19 vaccine. Study observations and caveats: Per reports, nearly half of all spike-specific TCRs target regions that are unmutated in variants. Repertoires in all cases were sampled only once the peak T cell response had passed.

The protocol was immunoSEQ multiplex PCR, while the TCRdb copy is restricted to in-frame clones and leaves out a portion. Altogether about 150,000 clones are present, roughly nine tenths being singletons, with the ten largest covering 3% to 4%. This CDR3 has 11 amino acids. V was clipped by 4 bases and J by 2 bases, with 6 bases between them. CDR1 and CDR2 from the germline V gene are SQVTM and ANQGSEA. Pooling was applied to second doses at about 4 or about 12 weeks. This specimen was peripheral blood, taken 28 days after the second AZD1222 dose. The receptor was derived from an adult who received the AZD1222 COVID-19 vaccine. The chain couples TRBV29-1 to TRBJ2-7; no reliable D call. The CDR3 DNA sequence: TGCAGCGTTGTCTACACCTACGAGCAGTACTTC. It translates to CSVVYTYEQYF.